This T cell receptor beta chain was observed in a study of human T cells and chemical hapten exposure. Study details: In the sensitization step, 2% DPC was placed on about 2 cm by about 2 cm of upper inner arm skin. General study findings and limits: Following DPC sensitization, TCRs present above 1 in 1000 frequency showed no change.

Sample time point: patch test 1, 2 weeks after DPC sensitization. Treatment reported: therapeutic diphenylcyclopropenone sensitization with weekly scalp DPC. This clonotype was counted many times. Its antigen is unidentified. The CDR3 loop spans 13 amino acids. Germline CDR1 is SQVTM and CDR2 is ANQGSEA. V was pared by 7 bases and J by 5 bases, with 10 bases of the junction left unmatched. TCRdb used MiXCR to reprocess the RACE reads, holding one entry per CDR3 protein. The profile shows fewer than 500,000 distinct CDR3 sequences, around 5% of them singletons. The clonotype comes from a woman between 50 and 59 years old with alopecia areata. Some clones in this sample may be carry-over from other donors' samples. This chain uses TRBV29-1 with TRBJ2-7; 8 nucleotides agree with TRBD1. This material consisted of whole blood, taken in connection with sensitization to the hapten diphenylcyclopropenone (DPC). In DNA, the CDR3 is TGCAGCGCCTTTCTAGACAGGGGCGACGAGCAGTACTTC. Translation: CSAFLDRGDEQYF.